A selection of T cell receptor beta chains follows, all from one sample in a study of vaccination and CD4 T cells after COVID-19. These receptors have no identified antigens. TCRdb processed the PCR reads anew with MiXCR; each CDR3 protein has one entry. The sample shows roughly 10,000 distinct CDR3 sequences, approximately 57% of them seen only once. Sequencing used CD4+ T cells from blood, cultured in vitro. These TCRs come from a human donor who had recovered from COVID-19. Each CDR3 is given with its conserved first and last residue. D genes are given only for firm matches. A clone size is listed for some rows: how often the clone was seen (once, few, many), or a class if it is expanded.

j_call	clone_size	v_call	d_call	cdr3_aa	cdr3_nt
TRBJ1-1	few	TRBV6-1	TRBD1	CASSEGQGAPMNTEAFF	TGTGCCAGCAGTGAGGGACAGGGGGCACCCATGAACACTGAAGCTTTCTTT
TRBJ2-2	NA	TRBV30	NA	CAWSLPISTGELFF	TGTGCCTGGAGTCTACCCATTTCCACTGGGGAGCTGTTTTTT
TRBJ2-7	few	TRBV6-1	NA	CASSNSYEQYF	TGTGCCAGCAGTAATTCCTACGAGCAGTACTTC
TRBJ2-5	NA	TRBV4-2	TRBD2	CASSQVLGLAWGETQYF	TGTGCCAGCAGCCAAGTGCTTGGACTAGCTTGGGGGGAGACCCAGTACTTC
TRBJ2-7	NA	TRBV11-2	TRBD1	CASTATGYVYEQYF	TGTGCCAGCACCGCGACAGGGTATGTGTACGAGCAGTACTTC
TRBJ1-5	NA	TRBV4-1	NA	CASSQESRSNQPQHF	TGCGCCAGCAGCCAAGAAAGCCGTAGCAATCAGCCCCAGCATTTT
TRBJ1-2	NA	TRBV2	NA	CASSPRVGYTF	TGTGCCAGCAGTCCCCGGGTGGGCTACACCTTC
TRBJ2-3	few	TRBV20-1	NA	CSARDQVADTQYF	TGCAGTGCTAGAGATCAAGTAGCAGATACGCAGTATTTT
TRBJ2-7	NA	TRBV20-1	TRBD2	CSATSMTSGSYEQYF	TGCAGTGCGACCTCCATGACTAGCGGGTCCTACGAGCAGTACTTC
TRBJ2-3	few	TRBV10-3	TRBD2	CAISGPSGSSDTQYF	TGTGCCATCAGTGGTCCTAGCGGGAGTTCTGATACGCAGTATTTT
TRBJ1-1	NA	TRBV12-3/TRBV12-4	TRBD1	CASRPRDRAFAEAFF	TGTGCCAGCAGGCCCCGGGACAGGGCTTTCGCTGAAGCTTTCTTT
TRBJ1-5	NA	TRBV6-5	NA	CASSYSQLGDRPQHF	TGTGCCAGCAGTTACTCTCAACTGGGAGATCGGCCCCAGCATTTT
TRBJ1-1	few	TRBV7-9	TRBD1	CASSLPPRGGTEAFF	TGTGCCAGCAGCTTACCGCCCAGGGGGGGGACTGAAGCTTTCTTT
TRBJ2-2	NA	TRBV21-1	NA	CASSIREVNTGELFF	TGTGCCAGCAGTATCCGGGAGGTAAACACCGGGGAGCTGTTTTTT
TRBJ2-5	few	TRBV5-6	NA	CASSLGRTRGRQETQYF	TGTGCCAGCAGCTTGGGCCGGACCCGGGGTCGCCAAGAGACCCAGTACTTC
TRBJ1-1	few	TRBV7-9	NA	CASSFEGRNTEAFF	TGTGCCAGCAGCTTTGAGGGGAGGAACACTGAAGCTTTCTTT
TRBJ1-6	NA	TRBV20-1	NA	CSARIQGGGSPLHF	TGCAGTGCTAGAATTCAGGGAGGCGGATCACCCCTCCACTTT
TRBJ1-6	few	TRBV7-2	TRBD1	CASSLQGGNSPLHF	TGTGCCAGCAGCTTACAGGGGGGTAATTCACCCCTCCACTTT
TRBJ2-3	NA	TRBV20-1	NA	CSAAYFGRDTDTQYF	TGCAGTGCAGCGTATTTTGGCCGCGACACAGATACGCAGTATTTT
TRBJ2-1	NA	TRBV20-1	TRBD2	CSARVYSGSSEQFF	TGCAGTGCTAGAGTATATAGCGGGAGTAGTGAGCAGTTCTTC
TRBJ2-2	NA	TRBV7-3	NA	CASSRTDLPGGELFF	TGTGCCAGCAGCCGAACGGACCTCCCGGGCGGGGAGCTGTTTTTT
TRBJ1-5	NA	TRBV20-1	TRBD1	CSTQGASNQPQHF	TGCAGTACACAGGGGGCTAGCAATCAGCCCCAGCATTTT
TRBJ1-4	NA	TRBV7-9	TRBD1	CASSAGTGAIGKLFF	TGTGCCAGCAGCGCCGGGACAGGGGCTATAGGAAAACTGTTTTTT
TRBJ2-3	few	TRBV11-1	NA	CASSFGADTHTDTQYF	TGTGCCAGCAGCTTCGGGGCAGACACACACACAGATACGCAGTATTTT
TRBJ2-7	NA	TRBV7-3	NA	CARRIPLEQYF	TGTGCCAGAAGAATCCCCCTCGAGCAGTACTTC
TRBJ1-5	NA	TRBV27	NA	CASSRERGPQHF	TGTGCCAGCAGCCGTGAAAGGGGGCCCCAGCATTTT
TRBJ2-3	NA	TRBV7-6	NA	CASSSRTTDTQYF	TGTGCCAGCAGCTCGCGGACCACAGATACGCAGTATTTT
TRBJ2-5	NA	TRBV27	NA	CASSLWQYNQTQYF	TGTGCCAGCAGTTTATGGCAGTACAACCAGACCCAGTACTTC
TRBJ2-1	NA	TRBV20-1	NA	CSASLLGALDEQFF	TGCAGTGCTAGCCTTCTAGGGGCCCTCGATGAGCAGTTCTTC
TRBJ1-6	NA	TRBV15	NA	CATSRTAENSPLHF	TGTGCCACCAGCAGGACAGCTGAAAATTCACCCCTCCACTTT